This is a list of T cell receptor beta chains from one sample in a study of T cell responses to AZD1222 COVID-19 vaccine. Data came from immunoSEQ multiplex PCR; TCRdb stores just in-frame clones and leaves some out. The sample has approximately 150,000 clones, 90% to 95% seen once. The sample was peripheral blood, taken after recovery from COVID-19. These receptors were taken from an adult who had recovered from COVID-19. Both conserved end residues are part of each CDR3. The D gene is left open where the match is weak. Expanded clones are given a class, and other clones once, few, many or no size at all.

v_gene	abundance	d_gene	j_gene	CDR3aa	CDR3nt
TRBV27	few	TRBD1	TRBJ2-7	CASSYRTFGQGALWEQYF	TGTGCCAGCAGTTACAGAACGTTCGGACAGGGGGCGTTATGGGAGCAGTACTTC
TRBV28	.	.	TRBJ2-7	CASSTLDRIYYEQYF	TGTGCCAGCAGTACTCTCGACAGGATCTACTACGAGCAGTACTTC
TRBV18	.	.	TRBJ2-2	CASSPSGLTNTGELFF	TGTGCCAGCTCGCCCTCGGGACTGACCAACACCGGGGAGCTGTTTTTT
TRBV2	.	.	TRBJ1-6	CASSPSSSSYNSPLHF	TGTGCCAGCAGTCCATCGTCAAGCTCCTATAATTCACCCCTCCACTTT
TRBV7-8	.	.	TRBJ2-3	CASSLAPGGRDTQYF	TGTGCCAGCAGCTTAGCCCCCGGGGGCAGAGATACGCAGTATTTT
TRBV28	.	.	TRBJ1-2	CAIFENTATYGYTF	TGTGCCATCTTTGAAAACACGGCGACCTATGGCTACACCTTC
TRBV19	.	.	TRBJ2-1	CASRISTEQFF	TGTGCCAGTAGGATTTCGACTGAGCAGTTCTTC
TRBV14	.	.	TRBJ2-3	CASSPRVLTSTDTQYF	TGTGCCAGCAGCCCCAGAGTACTAACTAGCACAGATACGCAGTATTTT
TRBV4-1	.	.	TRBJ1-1	CASSQAPSPPEAFF	TGCGCCAGCAGCCAAGCCCCATCCCCCCCTGAAGCTTTCTTT
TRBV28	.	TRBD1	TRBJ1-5	CASSFAGGQPQHF	TGTGCCAGCAGTTTCGCAGGGGGACAGCCCCAGCATTTT
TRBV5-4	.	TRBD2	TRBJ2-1	CASSSGLAGSSYNEQFF	TGTGCCAGCAGCTCGGGACTAGCGGGGAGCTCCTACAATGAGCAGTTCTTC
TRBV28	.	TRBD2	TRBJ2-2	CASSSSGRVAGELFF	TGTGCCAGCAGCTCTAGCGGGAGAGTGGCCGGGGAGCTGTTTTTT
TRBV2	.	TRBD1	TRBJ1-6	CASSLDRGDSPLHF	TGTGCCAGCAGCCTGGACAGGGGGGATTCACCCCTCCACTTT
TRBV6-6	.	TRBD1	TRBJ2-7	CASSTTGGLGEQYF	TGTGCCAGCAGCACGACAGGGGGTCTTGGGGAGCAGTACTTC
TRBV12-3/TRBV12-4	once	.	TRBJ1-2	CASSLGGIYGYTF	TGTGCCAGCAGTTTGGGGGGGATCTATGGCTACACCTTC
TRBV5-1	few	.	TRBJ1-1	CASSLRPGGTEAFF	TGCGCCAGCAGCTTGAGGCCCGGGGGCACTGAAGCTTTCTTT
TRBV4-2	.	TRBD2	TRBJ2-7	CASSQDYRASGSREQYF	TGTGCCAGCAGCCAAGATTATCGGGCTAGCGGGAGCCGCGAGCAGTACTTC
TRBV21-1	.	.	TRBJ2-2	CASSSKTGLHIGELFF	TGTGCCAGCAGCTCCAAAACGGGGCTGCATATCGGGGAGCTGTTTTTT
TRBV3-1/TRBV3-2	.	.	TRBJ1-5	CASSQQDSNQPQHF	TGTGCCAGCAGCCAACAGGATAGCAATCAGCCCCAGCATTTT
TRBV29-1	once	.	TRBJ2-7	CSVVEGAYEQYF	TGCAGCGTTGTGGAAGGGGCCTACGAGCAGTACTTC
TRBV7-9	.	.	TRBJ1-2	CASSNDRILNYGYTF	TGTGCCAGCAGCAACGACAGGATTCTTAACTATGGCTACACCTTC
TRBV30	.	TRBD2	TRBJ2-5	CAWSVQGTSGSPQYF	TGTGCCTGGAGTGTACAAGGGACTAGCGGGAGTCCCCAGTACTTC
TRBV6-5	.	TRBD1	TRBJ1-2	CASSADRAPYGYTF	TGTGCCAGCAGCGCCGACAGGGCCCCTTATGGCTACACCTTC
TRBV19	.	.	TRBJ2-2	CASSRRLNTGELFF	TGTGCCAGTAGTAGACGCCTGAACACCGGGGAGCTGTTTTTT